Following are 15 T cell receptor beta chains from one sample sequenced in a study of control samples from healthy donors and cancer patients. Repertoires were generated with immunoSEQ multiplex PCR, while TCRdb's copy carries only in-frame clones and drops some. The repertoire consists of tens of thousands of clones, with more than 65% occurring once and the leading ten covering more than 15%. Sequencing was done on a sample of formalin-fixed, paraffin-embedded tissue. These receptors were collected from a male donor with melanoma.

Concerning this clone itself: At one end, the junction sequence differs from germline, possibly due to a read error. The rearrangement uses TRBV6-5 and TRBJ2-7, with a possible D match to TRBD1 (6 bases). Germline CDR1 is MNHEY and CDR2 is SVGAGI. The CDR3 consists of 15 residues. The CDR3 reads CVSSPAGARIYEQYF. The DNA of the CDR3 is TGTGTCAGCAGCCCCGCAGGGGCCAGAATCTACGAGCAGTACTTC.

The chain is built from TRBV28 and TRBJ1-3; D is undetermined. Germline CDR1 is MDHEN and CDR2 is SYDVKM. V gave up 8 bases and J gave up 7 bases, with 12 bases separating them. CDR3 length: 12 residues. The CDR3 here is CASGSGSNTIYF. CDR3 sequence (DNA): TGTGCCAGCGGTTCGGGGAGCAACACCATATATTTT. The full variable domain, rest sourced from reference TRBV28 and TRBJ1-3, is DVKVTQSSRYLVKRTGEKVFLECVQDMDHENMFWYRQDPGLGLRLIYFSYDVKMKEKGDIPEGYSVSREKKERFSLILESASTNQTSMYLCASGSGSNTIYFGEGSWLTVV.

The chain employs TRBV5-1 and TRBJ2-1, with 8 bases aligning to TRBD1. This CDR3 region has 12 residues. Losses at the gene ends were 2 bases for V and 9 bases for J; bases not matched to a gene: 1. CDR1 is SGHRS and CDR2 is YFSETQ in the germline V gene. The CDR3 loop is CASSLQGGEQFF. For the CDR3, the DNA is TGCGCCAGCAGCTTACAGGGGGGTGAGCAGTTCTTC.

The chain employs TRBV15 and TRBJ2-7; 9 nucleotides align to TRBD1. CDR1 is LNHNV and CDR2 is YYDKDF in the germline V gene (reference sequence). Unmatched junction bases numbered 5, after V lost 5 bases and J lost 3 bases. The CDR3 totals 14 residues. The CDR3 sequence is CATSLRTGDYEQYF. The CDR3 region has the DNA TGTGCCACCAGCTTACGGACAGGGGACTACGAGCAGTACTTC.

The chain uses TRBV5-1 and TRBJ2-7; D is ambiguous. Germline CDR1 SGHRS, CDR2 YFSETQ. This CDR3 region has 14 residues. V shed 6 bases and J shed 3 bases, with 16 bases lying between them. CDR3 DNA: TGCGCCAGCACACAAACGGTTTCGGGCTACGAGCAGTACTTC. It codes for CASTQTVSGYEQYF.

This clone was detected only once. The chain uses TRBV3-1 (or the pseudogene TRBV3-2) and TRBJ2-5; 9 nucleotides match TRBD1. The CDR3 sequence is 15 residues long. Germline lookup yields CDR1 LGHDT and CDR2 YNNKEL (reference sequence). V was clipped by 4 bases and J by 4 bases; unmatched bases: 7. CDR3 protein: CASSPGQGIGETQYF. CDR3 coding DNA: TGTGCCAGCAGCCCTGGACAGGGGATAGGAGAGACCCAGTACTTC.

The CDR3 here is CASSPLGGAGLQFF. DNA of the CDR3: TGTGCCAGCAGCCCCTTAGGTGGGGCTGGGTTGCAGTTCTTC. The V and J genes are TRBV14 and TRBJ2-1; possibly TRBD1 for D (5 bases). CDR1 and CDR2 from the germline V gene are SGHDN and FVKESK. CDR3 length equals 14 residues. Trimming took 4 bases from V and 12 from J, leaving 19 bases between them.

This clone was seen only a few times. The gene calls are TRBV2 and TRBJ2-3, with 11 bases lining up with TRBD2. The CDR3 is made up of 14 amino acids. The germline CDR1 and CDR2 sequences are SNHLY and FYNNEI. Germline trimming cut 4 bases from V and 6 bases from J; bases unmatched to any gene: 3. CDR3 protein: CASSVASGRDTQYF. The CDR3 nucleotides are TGTGCCAGCAGTGTGGCTAGCGGGAGGGATACGCAGTATTTT.

This rearrangement joins TRBV10-3 to TRBJ1-1; D not resolved. This CDR3 region has 12 residues. V shed 1 base and J shed 6 bases, with 6 bases lying between them. Looked up from germline, CDR1 is ENHRY and CDR2 is SYGVKD. The CDR3 DNA reads as TGTGCCATCAGTGAGTATCCCCCTGAAGCTTTCTTT. Translating gives CAISEYPPEAFF.

This rearrangement joins TRBV5-4 to TRBJ1-2; TRBD1 agrees at 8 bases. Germline V gene lookup returns CDR1 SGHNT and CDR2 YYREEE (reference sequence). The CDR3 is 15 residues long. With V trimmed by 2 bases and J by 2 bases, 5 bases remained unmatched. For the CDR3, the DNA is TGTGCCAGCAGCTTAGGGGGGACAGGCAACTATGGCTACACCTTC. Translation: CASSLGGTGNYGYTF.

This chain uses TRBV28 with TRBJ1-1, with 7 bases identical to TRBD1. Germline V gene lookup returns CDR1 MDHEN and CDR2 SYDVKM. The CDR3 consists of 14 residues. Trimming took 6 bases from V and 5 from J; bases not matched to a gene: 9. Here the CDR3 DNA reads TGTGCCAGCAGCCCGACAGGGCCCCATACTGAAGCTTTCTTT. Translated: CASSPTGPHTEAFF.

This clone was seen once. The J gene is TRBJ2-2, the V gene TRBV6-5; 7 positions match TRBD2. The CDR3 covers 16 residues. V shed 6 bases, J shed 5 bases, and the junction held 12 bases outside the gene matches. Germline values: CDR1 MNHEY, CDR2 SVGAGI. CDR3 region: CASRYRTWRETGELFF. DNA of the CDR3: TGTGCCAGCAGGTACCGGACTTGGCGGGAGACCGGGGAGCTGTTTTTT.

V and J are TRBV11-2 and TRBJ2-1; perhaps TRBD2 as D (5 bases). The CDR3 is made up of 13 amino acids. V was trimmed by 1 base and J by 6 bases, leaving 7 bases between them. From germline, CDR1 is SGHAT and CDR2 FQNNGV. The DNA of the CDR3 is TGTGCCAGCAGCTTAGGACTACCCAATGAGCAGTTCTTC. Translation gives CASSLGLPNEQFF.

Comments on this clone: Its ends do not fully match the called genes, so a read error is possible. The V call is TRBV25-1, the J call TRBJ2-5, with 7 positions matching TRBD2. Germline loops: CDR1 MGHDK, CDR2 SYGVNS. The CDR3 is 13 amino acids. For the CDR3, the DNA is TGTGTCAGCGGTTGGGGAGGGGTCGGGACCCAGTACTTC. Protein sequence: CVSGWGGVGTQYF.

Comment on this clone: One base away lies a much larger clone, so this may be a sequencing read error. The sample carries other DNA sequences with the same CDR3. V and J are TRBV2 and TRBJ2-5, with D perhaps matching TRBD1 (6 bases). The germline CDR1 and CDR2 sequences are SNHLY and FYNNEI. Trimming shortened V by 4 bases and J by 7 bases, and 16 bases separated the two germline ends. The CDR3 covers 14 residues. For the CDR3, the DNA is TGTGCCAGCAGTGTACAGGGAGCATGGGGGACCCAGTACTTC. Translating it yields CASSVQGAWGTQYF.